The next 12 T cell receptor beta chains were all read from a single sample in a study of shared clonotypes between healthy human individuals. Sequenced by immunoSEQ multiplex PCR; TCRdb stores in-frame clones only, minus some. The sample has 2 million to 2.5 million clones, roughly 91% seen once. Naivety among CD8 cells was defined by CD45RO negativity and positive CCR7 selection, thereby excluding terminally differentiated effector memory CD45RA+ cells. Sample: naive CD8+ T cells from PBMCs. Receptor source: a man aged 18 to 30 in good health. Some clones in this sample may be carry-over from other donors' samples.

The rearrangement links TRBV27 to TRBJ2-2, with D unresolved. The CDR3 has 15 residues. Germline CDR1 reads MNHEY; CDR2 reads SMNVEV (reference sequence). The ends were cut back, 5 bases at V and 6 bases at J, with 16 bases in the middle. The CDR3 spells CASSPHSPRSGELFF. CDR3 nucleotides: TGTGCCAGCAGTCCACACTCCCCACGGTCCGGGGAGCTGTTTTTT.

The CDR3 DNA sequence: TGCAGCGTTGAAGGGACAAACTCCTACGAGCAGTACTTC. Translation: CSVEGTNSYEQYF. The chain joins TRBV29-1 to TRBJ2-7, with a weak D call TRBD1 (5 bases). The germline CDR1 and CDR2 sequences are SQVTM and ANQGSEA. Trimming shortened V by 1 base and J by 0 bases, and 7 bases separated the two germline ends. This CDR3 is built from 13 residues.

This sequence joins TRBV2 and TRBJ1-4; unclear D gene. Trimming took 2 bases from V and 4 from J, leaving 8 bases between them. Germline V gives CDR1 SNHLY, CDR2 FYNNEI. The CDR3 loop spans 14 amino acids. The CDR3 DNA follows: TGTGCCAGCAGTGAATTTCAGGTTAATGAAAAACTGTTTTTT. This codes for CASSEFQVNEKLFF.

The genes are TRBV10-1 and TRBJ1-6; 11 positions agree with TRBD1. There are 18 residues in the CDR3. Germline V lookup: CDR1 WNHNN, CDR2 SYGVQD (reference sequence). Losses at the gene ends were 2 bases for V and 4 bases for J; bases not matched to a gene: 7. CDR3 protein: CASSEAGGQGVYNSPLHF. The CDR3 nucleotides are TGCGCCAGCAGTGAGGCGGGGGGACAGGGGGTATATAATTCACCCCTCCACTTT.

The genes are TRBV5-4 and TRBJ1-1; D not resolved. Germline CDR1 reads SGHNT; CDR2 reads YYREEE (reference sequence). The length of the CDR3 is 14 residues. With 0 bases removed from V and 5 bases from J, the gap between germline ends came to 11 bases. CDR3 in amino acids: CASSLAYGETEAFF. For the CDR3, the DNA is TGTGCCAGCAGCTTGGCTTATGGGGAAACTGAAGCTTTCTTT.

The gene calls are TRBV4-1 and TRBJ1-3; 9 bases line up with TRBD1. Germline trimming cut 3 bases from V and 4 bases from J; bases unmatched to any gene: 7. The CDR3 is 16 residues long. From germline, CDR1 is MGHRA and CDR2 YSYEKL. CDR3 in DNA: TGCGCCAGCAGCCAGGATGGACAGGGGATGGGAAACACCATATATTTT. It specifies CASSQDGQGMGNTIYF.

V gene TRBV29-1 combines with J gene TRBJ1-2; D might be TRBD1 (5 bases). Germline CDR1 reads SQVTM; CDR2 reads ANQGSEA. The V end was cut by 4 bases, the J end by 7 bases, with 22 bases between. The CDR3 is 15 residues long. The CDR3 DNA reads TGCAGCGTTGCCGTTTCCGGGACCTTATGGTCTGGCTACACCTTC. Its translation: CSVAVSGTLWSGYTF.

This clone came up once. The chain joins TRBV9 to TRBJ2-2; D uncertain. The CDR3 has 14 residues. The germline V gene has CDR1 SGDLS and CDR2 YYNGEE. Trimming left V 0 bases short and J 5 bases short, with 8 bases between. CDR3 DNA: TGTGCCAGCAGCGTAGAGTATCGGACCGGGGAGCTGTTTTTT. Protein product: CASSVEYRTGELFF.

The chain links TRBV5-1 to TRBJ2-7; TRBD1 matches 8 bases. The CDR3 loop spans 20 amino acids. CDR1 and CDR2 (germline): SGHRS, YFSETQ. Trimming removed 2 bases from V and 3 bases from J; junction bases left unmatched: 22. The CDR3 bases are TGCGCCAGCAGCTTATTCAGCTGGACAGGGAAGGGTTTGAACGGCTACGAGCAGTACTTC. It codes for CASSLFSWTGKGLNGYEQYF.

This chain joins TRBV15 and TRBJ1-2, with D unclear. Germline CDR1 reads LNHNV; CDR2 reads YYDKDF (reference sequence). This CDR3 is 16 amino acids long. Trimming took off 2 bases at V and 0 bases at J, with 13 bases between the two ends. CDR3 loop: CATSRLKENSNYGYTF. The CDR3 DNA reads as TGTGCCACCAGCAGACTAAAGGAAAATTCTAACTATGGCTACACCTTC.

The V and J genes are TRBV4-3 and TRBJ2-1, with no clear D. This CDR3 is 13 amino acids long. Germline lookup yields CDR1 LGHNA and CDR2 YSLEER. Trimming left V 4 bases short and J 10 bases short, with 14 bases between. CDR3 coding DNA: TGCGCCAGCAGCCCAACAAGGGTAGACGAGCAGTTCTTC. It codes for CASSPTRVDEQFF.

The chain joins TRBV5-4 to TRBJ2-7; D gene unclear. The CDR3 loop spans 11 amino acids. Germline V gene lookup returns CDR1 SGHNT and CDR2 YYREEE (reference sequence). V was clipped by 9 bases and J by 6 bases, with 13 bases between them. CDR3 bases: TGTGCCATGGCGGACCGTCTCGAGCAGTACTTC. Amino acids: CAMADRLEQYF.